Listed below are T cell receptor beta chains from one sample, sequenced in a study of identical twins. TCRdb reprocessed the 5' RACE reads via MiXCR and lists one record per CDR3 protein. This sample has fewer than 450,000 distinct CDR3 sequences, with roughly 9% found just once. What was sequenced was naive T cells sorted from blood. These receptors were collected from a woman aged 45-59 years in good health. The CDR3 runs from the conserved cysteine through the conserved F or W. Each record gives: J gene, V gene, clone size, D gene, CDR3 DNA, CDR3 protein. The D gene is left open where the match is weak. Rows give clone size only sometimes, using once, few, many, or a class for an expanded clone.

j_gene: TRBJ1-2; v_gene: TRBV6-2/TRBV6-3; abundance: few; d_gene: -; CDR3nt: TGTGCCAGCAGGAGCAGTTATGGCTACACCTTC; CDR3aa: CASRSSYGYTF
j_gene: TRBJ2-3; v_gene: TRBV18; abundance: -; d_gene: -; CDR3nt: TGTGCCAGCTCACCAGGGGGACTCCCGAGAACTAGCACAGATACGCAGTATTTT; CDR3aa: CASSPGGLPRTSTDTQYF
j_gene: TRBJ1-4; v_gene: TRBV20-1; abundance: few; d_gene: TRBD1; CDR3nt: TGCAGTGCAAAGCCCAGGGGGGCAACTAATGAAAAACTGTTTTTT; CDR3aa: CSAKPRGATNEKLFF
j_gene: TRBJ2-1; v_gene: TRBV5-1; abundance: few; d_gene: -; CDR3nt: TGCGCCAGCAGCCCATCTGCACTAGCCGGGATCAATGAGCAGTTCTTC; CDR3aa: CASSPSALAGINEQFF
j_gene: TRBJ2-4; v_gene: TRBV12-3/TRBV12-4; abundance: few; d_gene: -; CDR3nt: TGTGCCAGCAGTTTAGCCAGAGGTTTGGGAAACATTCAGTACTTC; CDR3aa: CASSLARGLGNIQYF
j_gene: TRBJ1-1; v_gene: TRBV5-1; abundance: many; d_gene: -; CDR3nt: TGCGCCAGCAGCTTGGCAAGAATGAACACTGAAGCTTTCTTT; CDR3aa: CASSLARMNTEAFF
j_gene: TRBJ2-1; v_gene: TRBV5-1; abundance: few; d_gene: TRBD1; CDR3nt: TGCGCCAGCAGCAGAACCGGGACAGAATACAATGAGCAGTTCTTC; CDR3aa: CASSRTGTEYNEQFF
j_gene: TRBJ2-2; v_gene: TRBV20-1; abundance: few; d_gene: TRBD1; CDR3nt: TGCAGTGCCCCGAGGCAGGGGGCCGGGAGCGGGGAGCTGTTTTTT; CDR3aa: CSAPRQGAGSGELFF
j_gene: TRBJ2-1; v_gene: TRBV20-1; abundance: few; d_gene: -; CDR3nt: TGCAGTGCTAGAGGGACCGGGGGAAGGGGCAATGAGCAGTTCTTC; CDR3aa: CSARGTGGRGNEQFF
j_gene: TRBJ2-1; v_gene: TRBV20-1; abundance: -; d_gene: -; CDR3nt: TGCAGTGCGAGAAACCGGGACCGTACCTACAATGAGCAGTTCTTC; CDR3aa: CSARNRDRTYNEQFF
j_gene: TRBJ2-2; v_gene: TRBV5-5; abundance: -; d_gene: -; CDR3nt: TGTGCCAGCAGCTTGGCCGGGCTGGGGGCGCCCGGGGAGCTGTTTTTT; CDR3aa: CASSLAGLGAPGELFF
j_gene: TRBJ1-5; v_gene: TRBV6-5; abundance: -; d_gene: -; CDR3nt: TGTGCCAGCAGCAGGGTAGGTCAGCCCCAGCATTTT; CDR3aa: CASSRVGQPQHF
j_gene: TRBJ2-1; v_gene: TRBV3-1; abundance: few; d_gene: -; CDR3nt: TGTGCCAGCAGCCAGCAAGTAGTTTCCTACAATGAGCAGTTCTTC; CDR3aa: CASSQQVVSYNEQFF
j_gene: TRBJ2-7; v_gene: TRBV12-3/TRBV12-4; abundance: -; d_gene: -; CDR3nt: TGTGCCAGCAGTGTCCGTTCTTTCTACGAGCAGTACTTC; CDR3aa: CASSVRSFYEQYF
j_gene: TRBJ2-2; v_gene: TRBV5-1; abundance: many; d_gene: -; CDR3nt: TGCGCCAGCAGCTTGGATGGCGGGAAGACCGGGGAGCTGTTTTTT; CDR3aa: CASSLDGGKTGELFF
j_gene: TRBJ2-1; v_gene: TRBV29-1; abundance: few; d_gene: -; CDR3nt: TGCAGCGTTGAAGATAATATTTACAATGAGCAGTTCTTC; CDR3aa: CSVEDNIYNEQFF
j_gene: TRBJ2-1; v_gene: TRBV11-2; abundance: few; d_gene: TRBD1; CDR3nt: TGTGCCAGCAGACAATCTCTGGGACAGTCGGATGAGCAGTTCTTC; CDR3aa: CASRQSLGQSDEQFF
j_gene: TRBJ2-1; v_gene: TRBV5-1; abundance: many; d_gene: -; CDR3nt: TGCGCCAGCAGCTTGACCCCGGGCTCCTACAATGAGCAGTTCTTC; CDR3aa: CASSLTPGSYNEQFF
j_gene: TRBJ1-1; v_gene: TRBV11-2; abundance: -; d_gene: -; CDR3nt: TGTGCCAGCAGCTTCTTCGTGTCTGAAGCTTTCTTT; CDR3aa: CASSFFVSEAFF
j_gene: TRBJ1-1; v_gene: TRBV12-3/TRBV12-4; abundance: few; d_gene: -; CDR3nt: TGTGCCAGCACCCGGGACGGCTTCGTGACTGAAGCTTTCTTT; CDR3aa: CASTRDGFVTEAFF
j_gene: TRBJ2-2; v_gene: TRBV20-1; abundance: -; d_gene: TRBD2; CDR3nt: TGCAGTGCTAGCGGGAGGGCCGCCGGGGAGCTGTTTTTT; CDR3aa: CSASGRAAGELFF